This entry is about one T cell receptor (beta chain). The junction does not match germline at one end; this may be a read error. Patients underwent thyroid surgery, and none had received any treatment before it. TCRdb re-called clones from the PCR reads using MiXCR. The table has 49,000 or so clones, 24% seen once. The source of the sample is a study of metastatic and nonmetastatic thyroid tumors. Germline V gene data show CDR1 as SGHAT and CDR2 as FQDESV (reference sequence). This CDR3 contains 19 residues. The clonotype originates from a male donor with papillary thyroid cancer or a benign thyroid nodule (not recorded which). Some clones in this sample may be carry-over from other donors' samples. This chain connects TRBV11-1 to TRBJ2-3; 10 bases map to TRBD2. Sequencing input: blood. CDR3 DNA: TGCGCCAGCAGCTTAGCGCTAAGGACTAGCGGTGTTAACACAGATACGCAGTATTTT. This codes for CASSLALRTSGVNTDTQYF.